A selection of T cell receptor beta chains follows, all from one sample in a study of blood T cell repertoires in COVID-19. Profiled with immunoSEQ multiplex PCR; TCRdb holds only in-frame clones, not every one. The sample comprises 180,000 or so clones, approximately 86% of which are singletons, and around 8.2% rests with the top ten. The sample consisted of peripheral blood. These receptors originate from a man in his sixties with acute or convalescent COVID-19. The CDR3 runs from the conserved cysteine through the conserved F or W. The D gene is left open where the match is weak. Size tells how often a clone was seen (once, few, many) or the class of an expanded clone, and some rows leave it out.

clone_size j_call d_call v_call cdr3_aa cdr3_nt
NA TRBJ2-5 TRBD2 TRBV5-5 CASSSSAGGGQETQYF TGTGCCAGCAGCTCGTCCGCGGGAGGTGGCCAAGAGACCCAGTACTTC
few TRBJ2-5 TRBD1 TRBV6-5 CAGERDRQETQYF TGTGCCGGAGAACGGGACAGACAAGAGACCCAGTACTTC
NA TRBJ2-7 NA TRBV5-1 CASSLSQGHEQYF TGCGCCAGCAGCTTGAGTCAGGGCCACGAGCAGTACTTC
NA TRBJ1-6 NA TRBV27 CASTAKLRGTGNSPLHF TGTGCCAGCACCGCCAAGTTAAGGGGCACAGGGAATTCACCCCTCCACTTT
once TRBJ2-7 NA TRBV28 CASSLGGSFYEQYF TGTGCCAGCAGTTTAGGTGGCTCGTTCTACGAGCAGTACTTC
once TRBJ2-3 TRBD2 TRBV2 CASRQRGNTDTQYF TGTGCCAGCCGCCAGCGGGGAAACACAGATACGCAGTATTTT
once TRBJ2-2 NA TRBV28 CASSLVAEGELFF TGTGCCAGCAGTTTAGTGGCGGAGGGGGAGCTGTTTTTT
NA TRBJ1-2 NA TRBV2 CASSVDNYGYTF TGTGCCAGCAGCGTGGACAACTACGGCTACACCTTC
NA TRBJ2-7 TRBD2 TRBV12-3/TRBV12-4 CASSSTSGIEYF TGTGCCAGCAGTAGTACTAGCGGGATTGAGTACTTC
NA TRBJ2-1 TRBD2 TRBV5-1 CASSLFSSGGNEQFF TGCGCCAGCAGCTTGTTTTCTAGCGGGGGCAATGAGCAGTTCTTC